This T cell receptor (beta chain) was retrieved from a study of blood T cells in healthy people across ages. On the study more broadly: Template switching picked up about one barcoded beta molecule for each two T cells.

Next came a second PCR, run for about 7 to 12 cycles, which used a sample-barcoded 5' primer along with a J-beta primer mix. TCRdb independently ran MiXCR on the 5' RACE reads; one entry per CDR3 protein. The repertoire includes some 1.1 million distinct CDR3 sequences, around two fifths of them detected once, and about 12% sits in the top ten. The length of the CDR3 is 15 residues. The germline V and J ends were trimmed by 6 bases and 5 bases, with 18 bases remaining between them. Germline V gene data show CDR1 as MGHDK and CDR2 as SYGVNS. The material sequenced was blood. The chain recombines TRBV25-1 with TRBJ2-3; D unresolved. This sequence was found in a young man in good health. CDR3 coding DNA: TGTGCCAGCAGCCCCCCCGCGTATGACGGAGATACGCAGTATTTT. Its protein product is CASSPPAYDGDTQYF. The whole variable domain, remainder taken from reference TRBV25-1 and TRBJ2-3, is EADIYQTPRYLVIGTGKKITLECSQTMGHDKMYWYQQDPGMELHLIHYSYGVNSTEKGDLSSESTVSRIRTEHFPLTLESARPSHTSQYLCASSPPAYDGDTQYFGPGTRLTVL.